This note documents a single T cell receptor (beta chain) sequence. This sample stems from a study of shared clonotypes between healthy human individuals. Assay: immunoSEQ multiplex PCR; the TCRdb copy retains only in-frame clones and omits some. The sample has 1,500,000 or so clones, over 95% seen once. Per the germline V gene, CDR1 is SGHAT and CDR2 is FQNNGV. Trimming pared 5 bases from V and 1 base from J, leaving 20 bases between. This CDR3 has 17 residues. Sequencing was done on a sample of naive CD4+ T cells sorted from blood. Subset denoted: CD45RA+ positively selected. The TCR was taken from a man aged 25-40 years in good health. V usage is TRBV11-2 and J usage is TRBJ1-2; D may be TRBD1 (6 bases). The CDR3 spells CASSQTTRGRINYGYTF. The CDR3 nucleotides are TGTGCCAGCAGCCAAACGACCAGGGGCCGAATTAACTATGGCTACACCTTC.